These 30 T cell receptor beta chains were sequenced from one sample in a study of blood T cell repertoires in COVID-19. Assay used: immunoSEQ multiplex PCR; TCRdb lists only in-frame clones, some missing. Among fewer than 120,000 clones listed, less than 85% were seen once. Sample: peripheral blood. All receptors come from an elderly woman with acute or convalescent COVID-19.

This rearrangement joins TRBV10-1 to TRBJ1-2, with TRBD1 matching over 7 bases. The germline CDR1 and CDR2 sequences are WNHNN and SYGVQD (reference sequence). V shed 2 bases, J shed 3 bases, and the junction held 0 bases outside the gene matches. The CDR3 has 13 residues. CDR3 amino acids: CASSEGQDYGYTF. CDR3 DNA sequence: TGCGCCAGCAGTGAGGGACAGGACTATGGCTACACCTTC.

This chain joins TRBV7-9 and TRBJ1-5, with 7 bases that match TRBD1. This CDR3 spans 14 amino acids. V shed 5 bases, J shed 4 bases, and the junction held 5 bases outside the gene matches. The germline V gene encodes CDR1 SEHNR and CDR2 FQNEAQ (reference sequence). The CDR3 coding sequence is TGTGCCAGCAGCCCCGACAGGGAGAATCAGCCCCAGCATTTT. It yields the protein CASSPDRENQPQHF.

This sequence joins TRBV30 and TRBJ2-1; 9 positions match TRBD2. CDR1 GTSNPN and CDR2 SVGIG come from the germline V gene (reference sequence). After removal of 2 bases from V and 9 bases from J, the junction contained 8 bases not matched to a gene. This CDR3 has 14 amino acids. The CDR3 sequence: CAWSLAGDVGEQFF. The CDR3 DNA follows: TGTGCCTGGAGTTTAGCGGGAGACGTGGGTGAGCAGTTCTTC.

The chain has TRBV30 and TRBJ2-1; 8 bases fit TRBD1. The CDR3 length is 14 residues. Per the germline V gene, CDR1 is GTSNPN and CDR2 is SVGIG (reference sequence). V dropped 0 bases and J dropped 4; count of bases not matched to a gene: 2. CDR3 amino acids: CAWSVRDRYNEQFF. The CDR3 DNA is TGTGCCTGGAGTGTACGGGACAGGTACAATGAGCAGTTCTTC.

This chain links TRBV5-1 with TRBJ1-5; weak D call: TRBD1 (5 bases). The germline gives CDR1 SGHRS, CDR2 YFSETQ. This CDR3 is 15 amino acids long. V was clipped by 7 bases and J by 5 bases, with 19 bases between them. The chain's CDR3 is CASSMDGHSDQPQHF. The CDR3 DNA reads as TGCGCCAGCTCAATGGACGGACACTCGGATCAGCCCCAGCATTTT. The full variable domain, rest sourced from reference TRBV5-1 and TRBJ1-5, is KAGVTQTPRYLIKTRGQQVTLSCSPISGHRSVSWYQQTPGQGLQFLFEYFSETQRNKGNFPGRFSGRQFSNSRSEMNVSTLELGDSALYLCASSMDGHSDQPQHFGDGTRLSIL.

In DNA, the CDR3 is TGCAGCGTCGCGACAGACACCGGGGAGCTGTTTTTT. Its protein product is CSVATDTGELFF. V usage is TRBV29-1 and J usage is TRBJ2-2, with D possibly being TRBD1 (5 bases). CDR3 length equals 12 residues. V dropped 6 bases and J dropped 3 bases, with 8 bases sitting between them. Germline-derived CDR1 and CDR2 are SQVTM and ANQGSEA.

The table lists this clone with a few counts. The chain uses TRBV29-1 and TRBJ2-7; the match to TRBD2 covers 11 bases. This CDR3 has 16 amino acids. The germline V gene has CDR1 SQVTM and CDR2 ANQGSEA. The V segment lost 4 bases and the J segment 0 bases; nucleotides outside the gene matches: 8. DNA of the CDR3: TGCAGCGTTGTCGCTAGCGGGAGGTTTAGCTCCTACGAGCAGTACTTC. Amino acid sequence: CSVVASGRFSSYEQYF.

The chain couples TRBV3-1 (or the pseudogene TRBV3-2) to TRBJ1-1, with a weak D call TRBD1 (5 bases). This CDR3 has 14 residues. Trimming took 0 bases from V and 5 from J, leaving 10 bases between them. Per germline, CDR1 LGHDT and CDR2 YNNKEL (reference sequence). The CDR3 spells CASSQDLGGTEAFF. CDR3 in DNA: TGTGCCAGCAGCCAAGATTTGGGGGGGACTGAAGCTTTCTTT.

The chain has TRBV4-1 and TRBJ2-7, with D tentatively TRBD1 (6 bases). The V gene's germline CDR1 is MGHRA and CDR2 YSYEKL. V lost 2 bases to trimming and J lost 0 bases, with 17 bases between them. This CDR3 has 17 residues. The CDR3 coding sequence is TGCGCCAGCAGCCAAAAAACCTCGGGACACCTCTCCTACGAGCAGTACTTC. The encoded protein is CASSQKTSGHLSYEQYF.

This sequence joins TRBV27 and TRBJ1-2; 9 positions agree with TRBD1. Germline CDR1 reads MNHEY; CDR2 reads SMNVEV (reference sequence). V was clipped by 6 bases and J by 2 bases; unmatched bases: 13. The length of the CDR3 is 17 residues. DNA for the CDR3: TGTGCCAGCAGCCGATACGGACAGGGGTTCCAAAACTATGGCTACACCTTC. Its translation is CASSRYGQGFQNYGYTF.

This chain uses TRBV7-7 with TRBJ2-5, with 10 bases aligning to TRBD2. V lost 5 bases and J lost 2; bases outside the gene matches: 2. Germline-derived CDR1 and CDR2 are SSHAT and FNYEAQ (reference sequence). This CDR3 spans 14 amino acids. The CDR3 reads CASSKTSGQETQYF. The CDR3 DNA follows: TGTGCCAGCAGCAAGACTAGCGGGCAAGAGACCCAGTACTTC.

This clone occurred once. The chain has TRBV6-4 and TRBJ2-7, with 12 bases lining up with TRBD2. CDR3 size: 14 residues. Germline CDR1 and CDR2: MRHNA and SNTAGT. Germline trimming cut 6 bases from V and 7 bases from J; bases unmatched to any gene: 7. This CDR3 is CASRASGTSGEQYF. The CDR3 DNA sequence: TGTGCCAGCAGAGCGTCTGGGACTAGCGGGGAGCAGTACTTC.

The V call is TRBV10-2, the J call TRBJ2-2; the match to TRBD2 covers 9 bases. The CDR3 is 15 amino acids. After removal of 1 base from V and 6 bases from J, the junction contained 3 bases not matched to a gene. CDR1 is WSHSY and CDR2 is SAAADI in the germline V gene. The CDR3 DNA is TGCGCCAGCAGTGAGTTAACTAGCGGGCCCGGGGAGCTGTTTTTT. This encodes CASSELTSGPGELFF.

The CDR3 bases are TGTGCCAGCAGCGTAGGTGGGACAGGGGACAATGAGCAGTTCTTC. It is translated as CASSVGGTGDNEQFF. The chain is built from TRBV9 and TRBJ2-1; 10 positions match TRBD1. V lost 0 bases to trimming and J lost 5 bases; unmatched junction nucleotides: 2. CDR1 and CDR2 (germline): SGDLS, YYNGEE. This CDR3 has 15 amino acids.

The chain combines TRBV11-2 with TRBJ1-2, with TRBD1 matching 7 bases. The CDR3 is 15 residues long. Germline V CDR1 and CDR2: SGHAT, FQNNGV. The ends lost 4 bases at V and 5 bases at J; junction bases unmatched: 10. The CDR3, as DNA: TGTGCCAGCAGCTCCCAAGAGGGGGCGGATTATGGCTACACCTTC. Amino acids: CASSSQEGADYGYTF. Drawing the rest from reference TRBV11-2 and TRBJ1-2, the complete variable domain is EAGVAQSPRYKIIEKRQSVAFWCNPISGHATLYWYQQILGQGPKLLIQFQNNGVVDDSQLPKDRFSAERLKGVDSTLKIQPAKLEDSAVYLCASSSQEGADYGYTFGSGTRLTVV.

The chain recombines TRBV20-1 with TRBJ1-6, with D possibly TRBD1 on 5 matching bases. CDR3 length: 11 residues. With 1 base removed from V and 12 bases from J, the gap between germline ends came to 7 bases. Germline lookup yields CDR1 DFQATT and CDR2 SNEGSKA (reference sequence). As DNA, the CDR3 is TGCAGTGCTAGAGTCGGGGGACCCCTCCACTTT. Its protein is CSARVGGPLHF.

The chain links TRBV5-1 to TRBJ1-3; TRBD1 matches 10 bases. This CDR3 comprises 19 residues. CDR1 is SGHRS and CDR2 is YFSETQ in the germline V gene. V dropped 0 bases and J dropped 0; count of bases not matched to a gene: 9. The CDR3 DNA is TGCGCCAGCAGCTTGGGGACAGGGGGATCTCTGAGCTCTGGAAACACCATATATTTT. Its translation: CASSLGTGGSLSSGNTIYF.

This clone was observed a handful of times. V and J are TRBV5-1 and TRBJ2-3, with 9 nucleotides matching TRBD2. Germline loops: CDR1 SGHRS, CDR2 YFSETQ. The J segment lost 0 bases and the V segment lost 7 bases, leaving 9 bases of the junction unmatched. CDR3 length: 16 amino acids. The CDR3 nucleotides read TGCGCCAGCCGACCACTAGCGGGCACAAGCACAGATACGCAGTATTTT. Protein sequence: CASRPLAGTSTDTQYF.

The chain employs TRBV5-4 and TRBJ2-1, with 7 bases identical to TRBD2. Germline V gene sequence: CDR1 SGHNT, CDR2 YYREEE (reference sequence). The CDR3 consists of 14 residues. V lost 5 bases, J lost 8 bases, and 10 bases stayed unmatched. The CDR3 DNA reads TGTGCCAGCAGGACAGACCGGACTAGGGATGAGCAGTTCTTC. Residues: CASRTDRTRDEQFF.

The chain links TRBV3-1 (or the pseudogene TRBV3-2) to TRBJ1-2; weak D call: TRBD1 (5 bases). CDR1 is LGHDT, CDR2 YNNKEL, per germline (reference sequence). The CDR3 has 12 residues. With 5 bases removed from V and 6 bases from J, the gap between germline ends came to 10 bases. The CDR3 coding sequence is TGTGCCAGCAGCGGGCCAGGGAATGGCTACACCTTC. Its translation is CASSGPGNGYTF.

This clone has ten or more counts. This chain connects TRBV7-9 to TRBJ1-5; 9 nucleotides match TRBD1. CDR1 and CDR2 (germline): SEHNR, FQNEAQ (reference sequence). V trimming: 1 base; J trimming: 11 bases; junction bases outside the gene matches: 9. The CDR3 has 15 amino acids. CDR3 region: CASSLDTGGVGSQHF. For the CDR3, the DNA is TGTGCCAGCAGCTTAGACACAGGGGGCGTAGGGTCCCAGCATTTT.

This clone has a handful of counts. V is TRBV28 and J is TRBJ2-3; D not certain. Germline assignment: CDR1 MDHEN and CDR2 SYDVKM. V was clipped by 4 bases and J by 0 bases, with 8 bases between them. This CDR3 has 14 residues. The CDR3: CASSSPRSTDTQYF. In DNA, the CDR3 is TGTGCCAGCAGTTCCCCGCGGAGCACAGATACGCAGTATTTT.

This clone came up once. The rearrangement uses TRBV5-4 and TRBJ2-3; 15 nucleotides agree with TRBD2. In germline, CDR1 is SGHNT, CDR2 YYREEE (reference sequence). V lost 0 bases to trimming and J lost 7 bases; unmatched junction nucleotides: 6. The CDR3 extends over 17 amino acids. The DNA for the CDR3 is TGTGCCAGCAGCTTGGGGACTAGCGGGAGGGCCTTAAATACGCAGTATTTT. Protein sequence: CASSLGTSGRALNTQYF.

This clone was found a few times. The CDR3 nucleotides are TGTGCCAGCAGCTCACTGGGAGCTAGCGGGGGCTACTACAATGAGCAGTTCTTC. Amino acids: CASSSLGASGGYYNEQFF. This rearrangement joins TRBV5-8 to TRBJ2-1; 10 nucleotides match TRBD2. Germline V gene data show CDR1 as SGHTS and CDR2 as YDEGEE. The J segment lost 3 bases and the V segment lost 3 bases, leaving 12 bases of the junction unmatched. The CDR3 covers 18 residues.

The chain links TRBV6-1 to TRBJ1-1; a weak D match, TRBD1 (5 bases). The V and J ends lost 3 bases and 3 bases respectively, with 20 bases between them. This CDR3 has 17 amino acids. Germline CDR1 is MNHNS and CDR2 is SASEGT. The CDR3 region has the DNA TGTGCCAGCAGTGATAAGAGACACTGGCTAGGGGACACTGAAGCTTTCTTT. Encoded protein: CASSDKRHWLGDTEAFF.

This clone showed up just once. This chain joins TRBV11-2 and TRBJ1-2, with a weak D call TRBD1 (5 bases). The CDR3 contains 15 residues. Germline assignment: CDR1 SGHAT and CDR2 FQNNGV. Trimming removed 0 bases at V and 8 bases at J, with 16 bases between. The CDR3 DNA reads TGTGCCAGCAGCTTAGATAGGAGTGGGGCGCGAGGCTACACCTTC. Translating it yields CASSLDRSGARGYTF.

CDR3 loop: CASSPRLAGIETQYF. In DNA form, the CDR3 reads TGTGCCAGCAGCCCCCGACTAGCGGGGATTGAGACCCAGTACTTC. The gene calls are TRBV7-2 and TRBJ2-5, with TRBD2 matching 11 bases. V lost 5 bases to trimming and J lost 5 bases; unmatched junction nucleotides: 7. Germline CDR1 is SGHTA and CDR2 is FQGNSA. The CDR3 is 15 amino acids.

The gene calls are TRBV5-8 and TRBJ2-3, with 9 positions matching TRBD2. V shed 2 bases, J shed 2 bases, and the junction held 3 bases outside the gene matches. This CDR3 spans 15 amino acids. CDR1 and CDR2 from the germline V gene are SGHTS and YDEGEE. The CDR3 bases are TGTGCCAGCAGCTTAGAGCGGGGGGTCACAGATACGCAGTATTTT. The encoded protein is CASSLERGVTDTQYF.

The V call is TRBV19, the J call TRBJ2-6; 7 nucleotides match TRBD2. This CDR3 contains 16 residues. The J segment lost 0 bases and the V segment lost 5 bases, leaving 4 bases of the junction unmatched. Germline CDR1 is LNHDA and CDR2 is SQIVND (reference sequence). The CDR3 nucleotides read TGTGCCAGTAGTTCCGGGGGGTTCTCTGGGGCCAACGTCCTGACTTTC. Protein: CASSSGGFSGANVLTF.

The chain recombines TRBV28 with TRBJ2-7; 7 nucleotides agree with TRBD2. With V trimmed by 7 bases and J by 5 bases, 5 bases remained unmatched. Germline V gives CDR1 MDHEN, CDR2 SYDVKM. The CDR3 runs 12 residues. The DNA for the CDR3 is TGTGCCAGCACCCAGGCGGGGGACGAGCAGTACTTC. The encoded protein is CASTQAGDEQYF.